This is a list of T cell receptor beta chains from one sample in a study of blood T cells in healthy people across ages. Via MiXCR, TCRdb re-called the 5' RACE reads, giving one row per CDR3 protein. Here the sample spans hundreds of thousands of distinct CDR3 sequences, around 52% being singletons. Input material: blood. These receptors were collected from a woman older than 75 in good health. The CDR3 runs from the conserved cysteine through the conserved F or W. The D gene is left open where the match is weak. Clone size is stated in some rows and not others, as once, few, many or a class when expanded.

clone size,D gene,V gene,J gene,CDR3 DNA,CDR3 protein
-,TRBD1,TRBV7-2,TRBJ2-2,TGTGCCAGCAGCTCACAGGGGGGCACCGGGGAGCTGTTTTTT,CASSSQGGTGELFF
-,-,TRBV12-3/TRBV12-4,TRBJ2-7,TGTGCCAGCAGAACCCACGAGCAGTACTTC,CASRTHEQYF
-,TRBD2,TRBV13,TRBJ2-3,TGTGCCGGCAGCGTGGGACTAGCAGGAGATACGCAGTATTTT,CAGSVGLAGDTQYF
few,TRBD1,TRBV5-1,TRBJ2-7,TGCGCCAGCAGCTTGACGACACAGGGGGTCGAGCAGTACTTC,CASSLTTQGVEQYF
-,TRBD2,TRBV5-1,TRBJ2-1,TGCGCCAGCTTCGAGGGGACTAGCCCACAGAATGAGCAGTTCTTC,CASFEGTSPQNEQFF
many,TRBD2,TRBV4-1,TRBJ2-3,TGCGCCAGCAGCCAAGGACTAGCGGGGACCACAGATACGCAGTATTTT,CASSQGLAGTTDTQYF
once,-,TRBV18,TRBJ1-5,TGTGCCAGCGCACCGGGGGGCCAGCCCCAGCATTTT,CASAPGGQPQHF
-,-,TRBV7-8,TRBJ2-5,TGTGCCAGCAGCAGAGACAACCACCGAGAGACCCAGTACTTC,CASSRDNHRETQYF
-,TRBD1,TRBV5-1,TRBJ1-2,TGCGCCAGCAGAGACAAAACAGGGGATGGCTACACCTTC,CASRDKTGDGYTF
-,TRBD2,TRBV15,TRBJ2-7,TGTGCCACCAGCCCCGAGGGAGGGTCTCTAGTGCAGTACTTC,CATSPEGGSLVQYF
-,-,TRBV5-1,TRBJ2-7,TGCGCCAGCAGCTTGGAAAGATTCTACGAGCAGTACTTC,CASSLERFYEQYF
-,-,TRBV5-1,TRBJ2-2,TGCGCCAGCAGCTTGGCCCAGTACCCCACCGGGGAGCTGTTTTTT,CASSLAQYPTGELFF
-,-,TRBV4-1,TRBJ2-1,TGCGCCAGCAGCCAAGGGGGCAGATACAATGAGCAGTTCTTC,CASSQGGRYNEQFF
many,-,TRBV5-1,TRBJ2-1,TGCGCCAGCAGCTTCCAGGGAATAGCGTACAATGAGCAGTTCTTC,CASSFQGIAYNEQFF
many,-,TRBV2,TRBJ2-5,TGTGCCAGCAGGAAGGACAGAGAAGAGACCCAGTACTTC,CASRKDREETQYF
-,TRBD2,TRBV20-1,TRBJ2-1,TGCAGTGCTCCTCTAGCGGGGGCTACCTACAATGAGCAGTTCTTC,CSAPLAGATYNEQFF
many,-,TRBV6-5,TRBJ2-1,TGTGCCAGCAGTTACGGGACGGGTTCCAGGGGTGAGCAGTTCTTC,CASSYGTGSRGEQFF
-,-,TRBV4-1,TRBJ1-5,TGCGCCAGCAGCCAAGCGGGGGGAGGACTTACGGGGGGAAGTCAGCCCCAGCATTTT,CASSQAGGGLTGGSQPQHF
many,-,TRBV12-3/TRBV12-4,TRBJ1-2,TGTGCCAGCACCTCCCGGAGAGGGCGATCAGATGACTACACCTTC,CASTSRRGRSDDYTF
-,-,TRBV28,TRBJ2-4,TGTGCCAGCTGTGAATTTCGACTTCCGAAGGGGGAGCAGTACTTC,CASCEFRLPKGEQYF
many,-,TRBV12-3/TRBV12-4,TRBJ2-1,TGTGCCAGCAGTTTAGTAGGGACGGCGGGCAATGAGCAGTTCTTC,CASSLVGTAGNEQFF
-,-,TRBV7-3,TRBJ2-2,TGTGCCAGCAGCTTAATGGAAGGGACCGGGGAGCTGTTTTTT,CASSLMEGTGELFF